The 21 T cell receptor beta chains reported below all come from one sample, sequenced in a study of blood T cell repertoires in COVID-19. Using immunoSEQ multiplex PCR, the repertoire was profiled, and TCRdb retains in-frame clones only, with some absent. Of roughly 220,000 clones in the sample, approximately 92% were seen once. Sequenced input: PBMCs or T cells enriched from blood (not recorded which). Every receptor here comes from a woman aged 18 to 35 in a cohort exposed to, infected with or recovered from COVID-19 (not recorded which).

The chain combines TRBV5-1 with TRBJ1-5; a weak D match, TRBD1 (6 bases). This CDR3 is 17 amino acids long. Germline V gives CDR1 SGHRS, CDR2 YFSETQ. Trimming removed 1 base at V and 0 bases at J, with 14 bases between. The CDR3 DNA is TGCGCCAGCAGCTTGACACAGATACAGGGTAGCAATCAGCCCCAGCATTTT. Amino acid sequence: CASSLTQIQGSNQPQHF.

The J gene is TRBJ2-4, the V gene TRBV15; possible D gene TRBD1, 6 bases. The CDR3 sequence is 12 residues long. V dropped 3 bases and J dropped 7 bases, with 7 bases sitting between them. Per the germline V gene, CDR1 is LNHNV and CDR2 is YYDKDF (reference sequence). The CDR3 DNA sequence: TGTGCCACCAGCAGGGACAGTAACATTCAGTACTTC. It specifies CATSRDSNIQYF.

This chain joins TRBV25-1 and TRBJ1-1; D not certain. V was cut by 4 bases and J by 1 base, with 7 bases left in between. The germline V gene encodes CDR1 MGHDK and CDR2 SYGVNS. The CDR3 is 13 residues long. CDR3 loop: CASSVYENTEAFF. CDR3 nucleotides: TGTGCCAGCAGTGTCTACGAGAACACTGAAGCTTTCTTT.

The chain joins TRBV19 to TRBJ1-1, with 7 nucleotides matching TRBD1. Trimming removed 3 bases from V and 1 base from J; junction bases left unmatched: 20. Germline CDR1 reads LNHDA; CDR2 reads SQIVND (reference sequence). CDR3 length: 20 residues. CDR3 region: CASSMIGPGRGKDWNTEAFF. For the CDR3, the DNA is TGTGCCAGTAGTATGATCGGACCGGGCAGGGGGAAAGACTGGAACACTGAAGCTTTCTTT.

Here the CDR3 reads CASSQNSPLHF. CDR3 nucleotide sequence: TGTGCCAGCAGTCAGAATTCACCCCTCCACTTT. J is TRBJ1-6 and V is TRBV2, with D unclear. The V end lost 5 bases, the J end lost 7 bases, and 3 bases lay between the germline ends. This CDR3 is 11 amino acids long. From germline, CDR1 is SNHLY and CDR2 FYNNEI.

This rearrangement joins TRBV6-2 or TRBV6-3 to TRBJ1-3, with 7 positions matching TRBD1. CDR3 size: 16 residues. Per germline, CDR1 MNHEY and CDR2 SVGEGT. The trim removed 5 bases at V and 0 bases at J, leaving 7 bases unmatched. This CDR3 is CASSPPGQSSGNTIYF. For the CDR3, the DNA is TGTGCCAGCAGTCCCCCGGGACAGAGCTCTGGAAACACCATATATTTT.

The chain has TRBV3-1 (or the pseudogene TRBV3-2) and TRBJ1-5, with D uncertain. Between the trimmed V and J ends, which lost 3 bases and 2 bases, there was a span of 14 bases. The CDR3 sequence is 16 residues long. CDR1 and CDR2 from the germline V gene are LGHDT and YNNKEL (reference sequence). CDR3 bases: TGTGCCAGCAGCCACGGGGTCCCGAGGCGCAATCAGCCCCAGCATTTT. Translated: CASSHGVPRRNQPQHF.

The rearrangement uses TRBV7-9 and TRBJ2-2; TRBD2 aligns across 12 bases. From germline, CDR1 is SEHNR and CDR2 FQNEAQ (reference sequence). With V trimmed by 3 bases and J by 7 bases, 12 bases remained unmatched. The CDR3 covers 18 residues. CDR3 DNA sequence: TGTGCCAGCAGCTTCTCAGGACTAGCGGGATTAAGTGGCGGGGAGCTGTTTTTT. Encoded protein: CASSFSGLAGLSGGELFF. The variable domain in full, completed from reference TRBV7-9 and TRBJ2-2, reads DTGVSQNPRHKITKRGQNVTFRCDPISEHNRLYWYRQTLGQGPEFLTYFQNEAQLEKSRLLSDRFSAERPKGSFSTLEIQRTEQGDSAMYLCASSFSGLAGLSGGELFFGEGSRLTVL.

The chain combines TRBV18 with TRBJ1-2; D is ambiguous. Germline V CDR1 and CDR2: KGHSH, LQKENI. V was cut by 2 bases and J by 1 base, with 8 bases left in between. The CDR3 covers 14 residues. The DNA of the CDR3 is TGTGCCAGCTCACCAGGGCGGGTTAACTATGGCTACACCTTC. Encoded protein: CASSPGRVNYGYTF.

This chain links TRBV28 with TRBJ1-2; D is possibly TRBD1 (6 bases). CDR3 length: 13 residues. Trimming left V 8 bases short and J 9 bases short, with 19 bases between. Germline values: CDR1 MDHEN, CDR2 SYDVKM. The CDR3 coding sequence is TGTGCCAGCTCCCCGGGGACACAGCTACGCTACACCTTC. This gives the protein CASSPGTQLRYTF.

V and J are TRBV3-1 (or the pseudogene TRBV3-2) and TRBJ2-1; possibly TRBD2 for D (5 bases). The CDR3 runs 16 residues. Germline V lookup: CDR1 LGHDT, CDR2 YNNKEL (reference sequence). The V and J ends lost 4 bases and 4 bases respectively, with 17 bases between them. CDR3 coding DNA: TGTGCCAGCAGCCCCGTCCGGGATGGCGAATACAATGAGCAGTTCTTC. This encodes CASSPVRDGEYNEQFF.

The rearrangement joins TRBV5-1 to TRBJ1-6; 7 bases line up with TRBD1. CDR1 and CDR2 from the germline V gene are SGHRS and YFSETQ. Losses at the gene ends were 4 bases for V and 8 bases for J; bases not matched to a gene: 9. The CDR3 is made up of 15 amino acids. The CDR3 DNA follows: TGCGCCAGCAGCCCAGGACAGGTGATGGATTCACCCCTCCACTTT. Protein product: CASSPGQVMDSPLHF.

This clone was picked up a small number of times. The chain is built from TRBV5-4 and TRBJ2-7, with D tentatively TRBD2 (7 bases). Germline CDR1 SGHNT, CDR2 YYREEE (reference sequence). With 3 bases removed from V and 7 bases from J, the gap between germline ends came to 20 bases. This CDR3 contains 15 residues. DNA of the CDR3: TGTGCCAGCAGCTGGGGGGGCCGTACGGTGGGAGAGCAGTACTTC. It translates to CASSWGGRTVGEQYF.

V is TRBV6-5 and J is TRBJ2-2, with 10 bases aligning to TRBD2. Germline V gene sequence: CDR1 MNHEY, CDR2 SVGAGI. The CDR3 length is 16 residues. The junction had 1 base not matched to a gene; V was cut back by 0 bases and J by 3 bases. The CDR3 nucleotides are TGTGCCAGCAGTTACTCTAGCGGGGGGTACACCGGGGAGCTGTTTTTT. Amino acids: CASSYSSGGYTGELFF.

The table lists this clone with a few counts. The chain recombines TRBV29-1 with TRBJ2-1, with 7 bases lining up with TRBD2. Germline loops: CDR1 SQVTM, CDR2 ANQGSEA. Unmatched junction bases numbered 7, after V lost 3 bases and J lost 8 bases. The CDR3 totals 13 residues. CDR3 sequence: CSVEVGLVDEQFF. CDR3 DNA: TGCAGCGTTGAGGTCGGACTAGTAGATGAGCAGTTCTTC.

The V gene is TRBV2, the J gene TRBJ1-2, with D perhaps TRBD1 (5 bases). Trimming removed 2 bases at V and 8 bases at J, with 15 bases between. The germline CDR1 and CDR2 sequences are SNHLY and FYNNEI. The length of the CDR3 is 14 residues. Here the CDR3 reads CASSETAGLGGYTF. The CDR3 DNA follows: TGTGCCAGCAGTGAAACCGCAGGGCTGGGGGGCTACACCTTC.

The rearrangement links TRBV5-1 to TRBJ1-4; TRBD1 might be the D (6 bases). Germline-derived CDR1 and CDR2 are SGHRS and YFSETQ. The V end lost 4 bases, the J end lost 0 bases, and 16 bases lay between the germline ends. CDR3 length equals 17 residues. The CDR3 nucleotides are TGCGCCAGCAGCGTCGGCGGGGGGCCTGCAACTAATGAAAAACTGTTTTTT. Encoded protein: CASSVGGGPATNEKLFF. Full variable domain (missing parts from reference TRBV5-1 and TRBJ1-4): KAGVTQTPRYLIKTRGQQVTLSCSPISGHRSVSWYQQTPGQGLQFLFEYFSETQRNKGNFPGRFSGRQFSNSRSEMNVSTLELGDSALYLCASSVGGGPATNEKLFFGSGTQLSVL.

The chain recombines TRBV6-5 with TRBJ2-7; TRBD1 matches 10 bases. The CDR3 extends over 12 amino acids. J lost 5 bases, V lost 8 bases, and 3 bases had no gene match. From germline, CDR1 is MNHEY and CDR2 SVGAGI. The CDR3, as DNA: TGTGCCAGCGGAGACAGGGGGCACGAGCAGTACTTC. Amino acid sequence: CASGDRGHEQYF.

This clone was observed a few times. The chain uses TRBV7-6 and TRBJ2-3; possible D gene TRBD2, 6 bases. Germline V lookup: CDR1 SGHVS, CDR2 FNYEAQ. V gave up 5 bases and J gave up 4 bases, with 10 bases separating them. The CDR3 has 13 amino acids. CDR3 loop: CASSARLADTQYF. The CDR3 DNA reads TGTGCCAGCAGCGCCCGACTAGCAGATACGCAGTATTTT.

The chain joins TRBV24-1 to TRBJ2-3; D is possibly TRBD2 (7 bases). Germline loops: CDR1 KGHDR, CDR2 SFDVKD. The ends were cut back, 1 base at V and 2 bases at J, with 21 bases in the middle. This CDR3 contains 19 residues. The CDR3 here is CATSDFGRGAGPITDTQYF. The CDR3 nucleotides are TGTGCCACCAGTGATTTCGGTCGGGGGGCCGGTCCGATCACAGATACGCAGTATTTT.

The CDR3: CAISEGGTGAYEQYF. The CDR3 bases are TGTGCCATCAGTGAGGGGGGGACAGGGGCTTACGAGCAGTACTTC. The gene calls are TRBV10-3 and TRBJ2-7; 10 positions match TRBD1. This CDR3 has 15 residues. The trim removed 2 bases at V and 4 bases at J, leaving 5 bases unmatched. Germline V gene data show CDR1 as ENHRY and CDR2 as SYGVKD.